The next 25 T cell receptor beta chains were all read from a single sample in a study of CD8+ T cells in alopecia areata. Indicated treatment: oral pan-JAK inhibitor, 5-10 mg twice daily. The sequencing template was cDNA reverse transcribed from extracted RNA. Sequencing was performed with immunoSEQ multiplex PCR; in TCRdb, only in-frame clones are kept and a portion is missing. The data contain about 100,000 clones, over 80% of them seen just once; the ten biggest clones take up around a quarter. Source: CD8+ T cells sorted from blood, taken at week 24, from a patient treated with tofacitinib. Every receptor here comes from a human donor with alopecia areata.

This sequence joins TRBV5-1 and TRBJ2-6; perhaps D is TRBD1 or TRBD2 (5 bases each). Germline assignment: CDR1 SGHRS and CDR2 YFSETQ. The CDR3 runs to 19 residues. V shed 4 bases and J shed 0 bases, with 20 bases lying between them. CDR3 loop: CASSPTQTGRSSGANVLTF. CDR3 nucleotides: TGCGCCAGCAGCCCCACACAAACGGGACGGAGCTCTGGGGCCAACGTCCTGACTTTC.

This clone appeared a few times. The chain recombines TRBV7-2 with TRBJ2-6; tentatively, D is TRBD1 (6 bases). V lost 5 bases to trimming and J lost 1 base, with 15 bases between them. This CDR3 is 17 amino acids long. Germline CDR1 and CDR2: SGHTA and FQGNSA. The CDR3: CASSPSTGQSGANVLTF. CDR3 nucleotide sequence: TGTGCCAGCAGCCCATCGACAGGACAGTCTGGGGCCAACGTCCTGACTTTC.

The chain is built from TRBV6-6 and TRBJ2-4, with 7 positions matching TRBD1. This CDR3 comprises 16 residues. Germline V gene sequence: CDR1 MNHNY, CDR2 SVGAGI (reference sequence). The V gene end was trimmed by 0 bases and the J gene end by 9 bases; junction bases not matched to a gene: 11. CDR3 region: CASSYSSGQSFGIQYF. DNA of the CDR3: TGTGCCAGCAGTTACTCATCGGGACAGTCGTTTGGCATTCAGTACTTC.

The chain carries TRBV7-9 and TRBJ2-7, with D unresolved. There are 13 residues in the CDR3. Trimming took 4 bases from V and 4 from J, leaving 11 bases between them. Germline V lookup: CDR1 SEHNR, CDR2 FQNEAQ (reference sequence). The CDR3 sequence: CASSSPSAYEQYF. The CDR3 DNA reads TGTGCCAGCAGCTCCCCGTCTGCGTACGAGCAGTACTTC.

The genes are TRBV2 and TRBJ2-7; D remains unclear. The CDR3 length is 15 residues. CDR1 and CDR2 (germline): SNHLY, FYNNEI. With 1 base removed from V and 4 bases from J, the gap between germline ends came to 14 bases. The CDR3 DNA reads TGTGCCAGCAGTGAAGGCGAGGACGGCTGGTACGAGCAGTACTTC. Translation: CASSEGEDGWYEQYF.

The CDR3: CASSFDRGNQPQHF. The CDR3 region has the DNA TGTGCCAGCAGCTTCGACAGGGGCAATCAGCCCCAGCATTTT. The J gene is TRBJ1-5, the V gene TRBV7-9, with TRBD1 identical over 7 bases. Losses at the gene ends were 3 bases for V and 2 bases for J; bases not matched to a gene: 1. The CDR3 runs to 14 residues. CDR1 and CDR2 from the germline V gene are SEHNR and FQNEAQ (reference sequence).

The rearrangement joins TRBV6-1 to TRBJ1-1; TRBD1 might be the D (6 bases). The CDR3 covers 13 residues. The V and J ends lost 6 bases and 3 bases respectively, with 11 bases between them. Germline assignment: CDR1 MNHNS and CDR2 SASEGT. CDR3 nucleotide sequence: TGTGCCAGCAGACAGACAGGATACACTGAAGCTTTCTTT. Translated: CASRQTGYTEAFF.

This clone is a singleton in its sample. The CDR3 protein is CASSWTGQGTYEQYF. The CDR3 DNA is TGTGCCAGCAGCTGGACGGGACAGGGGACATACGAGCAGTACTTC. V is TRBV5-5 and J is TRBJ2-7, with 10 positions matching TRBD1. The CDR3 extends over 15 amino acids. V gave up 3 bases and J gave up 4 bases; unmatched junction bases: 7. The germline V gene encodes CDR1 SGHKS and CDR2 YYEKEE (reference sequence). The variable domain in full, with the rest retrieved from reference TRBV5-5 and TRBJ2-7, is DAGVTQSPTHLIKTRGQQVTLRCSPISGHKSVSWYQQVLGQGPQFIFQYYEKEERGRGNFPDRFSARQFPNYSSELNVNALLLGDSALYLCASSWTGQGTYEQYFGPGTRLTVT.

The chain links TRBV5-1 to TRBJ2-5; perhaps TRBD1 as D (5 bases). The assigned J gene may be wrong: the sequence end matches TRBJ2-7 better. CDR3 length: 14 amino acids. CDR1 is SGHRS, CDR2 YFSETQ, per germline. CDR3 DNA sequence: TGCGCCAGCAGCATCGGACACGGGTCCTACGAGCAGTACTTC. Its protein is CASSIGHGSYEQYF.

The rearrangement uses TRBV14 and TRBJ2-7, with 8 nucleotides matching TRBD2. The length of the CDR3 is 17 residues. The germline gives CDR1 SGHDN, CDR2 FVKESK. The V gene end was trimmed by 1 base and the J gene end by 0 bases; junction bases not matched to a gene: 8. The CDR3 DNA reads TGTGCCAGCAGCCAAGGGCGAGCGGGGGCGTTCTCCTACGAGCAGTACTTC. Amino acids: CASSQGRAGAFSYEQYF.

The V gene is TRBV9, the J gene TRBJ2-3; D not resolved. Germline-derived CDR1 and CDR2 are SGDLS and YYNGEE. The CDR3 loop spans 14 amino acids. With 0 bases removed from V and 2 bases from J, the gap between germline ends came to 7 bases. CDR3 amino acids: CASSVERPTDTQYF. CDR3 in DNA: TGTGCCAGCAGCGTAGAGCGCCCCACAGATACGCAGTATTTT.

This clone was counted a few times. The chain combines TRBV7-2 with TRBJ1-1; D ambiguous. This CDR3 is built from 15 residues. The germline V and J ends were trimmed by 0 bases and 6 bases, with 14 bases remaining between them. CDR1 and CDR2 from the germline V gene are SGHTA and FQGNSA. The CDR3 region is CASSLALGSGAEAFF. The CDR3 DNA sequence: TGTGCCAGCAGCTTAGCTTTAGGGTCGGGCGCTGAAGCTTTCTTT. Supplemented by reference TRBV7-2 and TRBJ1-1, the full variable domain reads GAGVSQSPSNKVTEKGKDVELRCDPISGHTALYWYRQSLGQGLEFLIYFQGNSAPDKSGLPSDRFSAERTGGSVSTLTIQRTQQEDSAVYLCASSLALGSGAEAFFGQGTRLTVV.

This chain joins TRBV30 and TRBJ2-7; D is possibly TRBD1 (5 bases). Between the trimmed V and J ends, which lost 0 bases and 5 bases, there was a span of 14 bases. This CDR3 is built from 14 residues. In germline, CDR1 is GTSNPN, CDR2 SVGIG (reference sequence). Here the CDR3 DNA reads TGTGCCTGGAGTGTAGGCAGGGTGTCGGACGAGCAGTACTTC. This codes for CAWSVGRVSDEQYF. The full variable domain, rest sourced from reference TRBV30 and TRBJ2-7, is SQTIHQWPATLVQPVGSPLSLECTVEGTSNPNLYWYRQAAGRGLQLLFYSVGIGQISSEVPQNLSASRPQDRQFILSSKKLLLSDSGFYLCAWSVGRVSDEQYFGPGTRLTVT.

This clone turned up a few times. The V gene is TRBV10-3, the J gene TRBJ1-1, with TRBD1 matching 7 bases. This CDR3 contains 13 residues. The junction had 12 bases not matched to a gene; V was cut back by 9 bases and J by 8 bases. Looked up from germline, CDR1 is ENHRY and CDR2 is SYGVKD. In nucleotides, the CDR3 is TGTGCCATTTTTGACAGGGTAAATTTGGAAGCTTTCTTT. Amino acid sequence: CAIFDRVNLEAFF.

This chain connects TRBV5-6 to TRBJ1-1; tentatively, D is TRBD1 (5 bases). Trimming removed 0 bases at V and 6 bases at J, with 15 bases between. Looked up from germline, CDR1 is SGHDT and CDR2 is YYEEEE. This CDR3 has 15 residues. The CDR3 spells CASSLEVGVSAEAFF. The CDR3 DNA reads TGTGCCAGCAGCTTGGAGGTGGGGGTTTCAGCTGAAGCTTTCTTT. The complete variable domain, with remaining parts taken from reference TRBV5-6 and TRBJ1-1, reads DAGVTQSPTHLIKTRGQQVTLRCSPKSGHDTVSWYQQALGQGPQFIFQYYEEEERQRGNFPDRFSGHQFPNYSSELNVNALLLGDSALYLCASSLEVGVSAEAFFGQGTRLTVV.

This clone has at least ten counts. V usage is TRBV2 and J usage is TRBJ2-1; the D gene could be TRBD1 or TRBD2 (5 bases each). There are 15 residues in the CDR3. The V gene's germline CDR1 is SNHLY and CDR2 FYNNEI. V was pared by 7 bases and J by 7 bases, with 20 bases between. The CDR3 is CASKMGDFPLNEQFF. DNA for the CDR3: TGTGCCAGCAAGATGGGGGATTTCCCGTTAAATGAGCAGTTCTTC.

This clone was picked up a small number of times. The chain has TRBV7-8 and TRBJ1-6; 8 positions match TRBD1. The V gene end was trimmed by 5 bases and the J gene end by 10 bases; junction bases not matched to a gene: 7. The germline CDR1 and CDR2 sequences are SGHVS and FQNEAQ. CDR3 size: 14 residues. In DNA, the CDR3 is TGTGCCAGCAGCCCTGACAGGGGTTACTCACCCCTCCACTTT. This gives the protein CASSPDRGYSPLHF.

The rearrangement links TRBV19 to TRBJ2-7; D possibly corresponds to TRBD2 (6 bases). CDR3 length equals 18 residues. CDR1 is LNHDA, CDR2 SQIVND, per germline (reference sequence). The ends were cut back, 1 base at V and 0 bases at J, with 19 bases in the middle. The CDR3 reads CASSIASISGGASYEQYF. The CDR3 nucleotides are TGTGCCAGTAGTATAGCCAGCATCTCAGGAGGGGCCTCCTACGAGCAGTACTTC.

The chain carries TRBV27 and TRBJ1-6; 12 bases are shared with TRBD1. The length of the CDR3 is 17 residues. Germline trimming cut 4 bases from V and 9 bases from J; bases unmatched to any gene: 10. Germline values: CDR1 MNHEY, CDR2 SMNVEV (reference sequence). Written as DNA, the CDR3 is TGTGCCAGCAGTTCCCCCGGGACAGGGGGCTTTGGTTCACCCCTCCACTTT. Protein sequence: CASSSPGTGGFGSPLHF.

The rearrangement links TRBV19 to TRBJ2-7; D call uncertain. Germline CDR1 and CDR2: LNHDA and SQIVND (reference sequence). The CDR3 is 14 amino acids. Deletions cut 3 bases from V and 3 bases from J, with 12 bases between. CDR3 coding DNA: TGTGCCAGTAGTATTACCCACACAAACTACGAGCAGTACTTC. It codes for CASSITHTNYEQYF.

In this sample, this clone turned up a few times. The rearrangement joins TRBV29-1 to TRBJ2-7; 8 bases line up with TRBD2. This CDR3 is 12 amino acids long. The junction had 6 bases not matched to a gene; V was cut back by 5 bases and J by 6 bases. CDR1 and CDR2 from the germline V gene are SQVTM and ANQGSEA. CDR3: CSVLGGAGEQYF. The CDR3 DNA reads TGCAGCGTTCTCGGGGGGGCCGGCGAGCAGTACTTC.

The chain couples TRBV7-6 to TRBJ2-3; TRBD2 agrees at 7 bases. Germline assignment: CDR1 SGHVS and CDR2 FNYEAQ. The trim removed 1 base at V and 4 bases at J, leaving 2 bases unmatched. The CDR3 sequence is 14 residues long. CDR3 sequence reads: CASSLGGGADTQYF. As DNA, the CDR3 is TGTGCCAGCAGCTTAGGGGGGGGTGCAGATACGCAGTATTTT. The whole variable domain, filled in from reference TRBV7-6 and TRBJ2-3, reads GAGVSQSPRYKVTKRGQDVALRCDPISGHVSLYWYRQALGQGPEFLTYFNYEAQQDKSGLPNDRFSAERPEGSISTLTIQRTEQRDSAMYRCASSLGGGADTQYFGPGTRLTVL.

This sequence joins TRBV27 and TRBJ2-3, with a weak D call TRBD2 (6 bases). Germline V gene sequence: CDR1 MNHEY, CDR2 SMNVEV (reference sequence). The CDR3 totals 13 residues. The ends were cut back, 5 bases at V and 4 bases at J, with 10 bases in the middle. CDR3 region: CASSRGVADTQYF. The CDR3 DNA is TGTGCCAGCAGTCGCGGGGTAGCAGATACGCAGTATTTT.

J is TRBJ2-5 and V is TRBV27; D gene ambiguous. In germline, CDR1 is MNHEY, CDR2 SMNVEV (reference sequence). Trimming took off 5 bases at V and 5 bases at J, with 12 bases between the two ends. The CDR3 is made up of 13 amino acids. The CDR3 reads CASSLQRSETQYF. The CDR3 DNA is TGTGCCAGCAGTCTACAAAGGAGTGAGACCCAGTACTTC.

V usage is TRBV13 and J usage is TRBJ2-7, with D unclear. V shed 1 base and J shed 5 bases, with 12 bases lying between them. This CDR3 region has 14 residues. CDR1 and CDR2 (germline): PRHDT, FYEKMQ (reference sequence). In DNA, the CDR3 is TGTGCCAGCAGCTTAGCTGGTAGCTTAGACGAGCAGTACTTC. Protein sequence: CASSLAGSLDEQYF.